This TCR beta chain was recorded in a study of tumor and adjacent non-tumor tissue in lung cancer. In this sample, this clonotype turned up a few times. V dropped 0 bases and J dropped 0 bases, with 19 bases sitting between them. CDR3 length equals 19 residues. Germline lookup yields CDR1 SGHRS and CDR2 YFSETQ. No cell sorting was done before RNA was extracted from the tissue. Three rounds of nested PCR, following a modified ARM-PCR protocol, produced the TCRbeta library. From the multiplex PCR reads, TCRdb called clonotypes with MiXCR, one entry per CDR3 protein. The sample has around 71,000 distinct CDR3 sequences, over 60% seen once; the top ten hold approximately 10%.

V gene TRBV5-1 combines with J gene TRBJ2-1; D perhaps matches TRBD2 (6 bases). The sequence was obtained from a woman between 40 and 50 years old with non-small cell lung cancer. Material: lung tumor tissue. CDR3 nucleotide sequence: TGCGCCAGCAGCTTGGCGGCCAGGCGTCCCGGGAGCTCCTACAATGAGCAGTTCTTC. Translating gives CASSLAARRPGSSYNEQFF.